This TCR beta chain was recovered during a study of Ad26.COV2.S vaccination and SARS-CoV-2 variants. Described treatment: approximately 18 received Ad26.COV2.S at low or high dose, single or two shots; a few received placebo; per-sample allocation not given. On day 63 after the first injection, vaccine and placebo recipients gave samples. Method: immunoSEQ multiplex PCR; TCRdb's copy keeps in-frame clones and lacks some. The data hold 350,000 to 600,000 clones, with 70% to 90% observed a single time. V lost 1 base to trimming and J lost 5 bases; unmatched junction nucleotides: 10. The germline V gene has CDR1 SGDLS and CDR2 YYNGEE. This CDR3 spans 16 amino acids.

This clonotype was sampled from a person between 18 and 60 years old who received the Ad26.COV2.S COVID-19 vaccine or a placebo. This chain joins TRBV9 and TRBJ1-2; 8 bases align to TRBD1. Sequenced material: peripheral blood, taken in a trial of Ad26.COV2.S vaccine versus placebo. CDR3 protein: CASSVSDGTGPYGYTF. DNA for the CDR3: TGTGCCAGCAGCGTATCCGATGGGACAGGACCATATGGCTACACCTTC.